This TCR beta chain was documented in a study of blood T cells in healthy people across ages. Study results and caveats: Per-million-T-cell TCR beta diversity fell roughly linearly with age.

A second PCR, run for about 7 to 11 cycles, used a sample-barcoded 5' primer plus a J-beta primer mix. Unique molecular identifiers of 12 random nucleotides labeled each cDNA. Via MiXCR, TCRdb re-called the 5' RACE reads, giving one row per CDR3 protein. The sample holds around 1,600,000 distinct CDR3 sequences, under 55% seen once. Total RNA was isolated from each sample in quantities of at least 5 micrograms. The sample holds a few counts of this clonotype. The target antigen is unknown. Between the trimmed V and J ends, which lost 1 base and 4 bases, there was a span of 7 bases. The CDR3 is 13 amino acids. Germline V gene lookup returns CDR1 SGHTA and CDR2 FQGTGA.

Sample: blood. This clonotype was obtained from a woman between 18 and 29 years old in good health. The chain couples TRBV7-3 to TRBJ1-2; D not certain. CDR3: CASSLNPGYGYTF. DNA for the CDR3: TGTGCCAGCAGCTTAAACCCGGGCTATGGCTACACCTTC.